What follows describes a single T cell receptor (beta chain). Its antigen is unknown. Base qualities are missing; no much larger clone stands one base away. The CDR3 runs 17 residues from the cysteine to the phenylalanine. The kept DNA is CDR3 alone, 51 bases in frame from the first base. The V and J ends are trimmed by 7 bases and 0 bases, leaving 19 bases between them. Taken from the germline V gene, the CDR1 and CDR2 loops are MDHEN and SYDVKM. Libraries were prepared through the immunoSEQ multiplex PCR assay. Each sample had roughly 90,000 TCR templates assayed by the deep sequencing platform. Genomic DNA extracted from sorted T cells was used for TCRbeta CDR3 sequencing. Regarding the original processing steps: The R programming language was used for the clonal analysis of the TCRbeta CDR3 data. Alloreactive CD4+ and CD8+ clones were identified by comparing unstimulated samples to CFSE-low samples taken after the reaction. Alloreactive CD4+ clones were assigned to regulatory or non-regulatory origin by matching sequences to sorted unstimulated Treg and non-Treg repertoires. TCRdb's version of the immuneACCESS table is confined to in-frame rearrangements and falls short of the full clone set. An unresolved V gene accounts for under half of the shortfall where checked; the remainder is of unknown origin. V and J calls and clone size are copied from that table; D and trimming were computed from the DNA. This sample comprises about 100,000 clones, about 93% of them detected only once. Together, the top ten hold roughly 1.3% of the sample.

Sorted unstimulated T cells and proliferating T cells recovered from mixed lymphocyte reactions were subjected to TCRbeta CDR3 sequencing. Fresh whole blood from 9 to 10 HLA-typed healthy donors served as the source for isolating PBMCs. To map where alloreactive clones came from, unstimulated CD4+ non-regulatory T cells were FACS-sorted. The entry originates in a study of siplizumab effects on memory and regulatory T cells (dated by TCRdb to between 2017 and 2020). Looking at the study overall: The study examined how the anti-CD2 antibody siplizumab affects alloreactive T-cell subsets in allogeneic mixed lymphocyte reactions built from human PBMCs.

Overall study outcomes, separate from this receptor: Roughly 80-96% of proliferating CD4+ or CD8+ clones could not be assigned a naive or memory phenotype. In reactions with siplizumab, an average of 68.8% of mappable alloreactive CD4+ clones were Treg-derived, compared with 25% to 30% in control reactions. Siplizumab significantly reduced the cumulative frequency of alloreactive sequences traceable to unstimulated CD4+ memory T cells. Whether proliferating Tregs from siplizumab cultures were suppressive was not functionally confirmed. Because sequences at frequencies below about 10^-5 were poorly captured, only a minor fraction of alloreactive clones could be mapped back to unstimulated subsets. Unstimulated naive T cells appeared more diverse than memory T cells, and naive cells seemed to contribute substantially to the alloresponse.

Sequencing was carried out using non-Treg CD4+ T cells sorted from blood. The cell subset or site label for this specimen denotes: FACS-sorted unstimulated CD4+ non-regulatory T cells. The sequence was obtained from a human donor in good health. This receptor chain uses TRBV28 and TRBJ2-4, with the D segment possibly TRBD1 or TRBD2, each aligning over 5 bases. The sequenced DNA is TGTGCCAGCACTATATCCGGGACCGTCTTAGCCAAAAACATTCAGTACTTC. The translation is CASTISGTVLAKNIQYF.